Below, 9 T cell receptor beta chains from the same sample are listed, as sequenced in a study of blood T cells in healthy people across ages. Sample-barcoded 5' priming and a J-beta primer mix drove a second PCR of roughly 7 to 11 cycles. TCRdb reprocessed the 5' RACE reads via MiXCR and lists one record per CDR3 protein. Of roughly 680,000 distinct CDR3 sequences in the sample, around 45% are singletons; the top ten hold approximately 32%. Sequencing input: blood. Source of these receptors: an older woman in good health.

CDR3 sequence (DNA): TGTGCCAGCTCACCGTCATCTTGGGTAAACACTGAAGCTTTCTTT. Translated: CASSPSSWVNTEAFF. V is TRBV18 and J is TRBJ1-1; D ambiguous. This CDR3 contains 15 residues. The germline V gene encodes CDR1 KGHSH and CDR2 LQKENI. Trimming removed 3 bases at V and 2 bases at J, with 13 bases between.

The table lists this clonotype with many counts. The chain recombines TRBV4-2 with TRBJ2-7; D not certain. The CDR3 contains 14 residues. V lost 0 bases and J lost 0, with 6 bases in between. CDR1 is LGHNA and CDR2 is YNFKEQ in the germline V gene. The CDR3 spells CASSQDLVSYEQYF. The CDR3 DNA reads TGTGCCAGCAGCCAAGATTTAGTCTCCTACGAGCAGTACTTC.

Written as DNA, the CDR3 is TGTGCCACCAGCAGAGATCAGGGTAGCGAGACCCAGTACTTC. Its protein is CATSRDQGSETQYF. The chain is built from TRBV15 and TRBJ2-5, with D possibly being TRBD1 (5 bases). This CDR3 has 14 residues. V was clipped by 0 bases and J by 5 bases, with 10 bases between them. Germline CDR1 and CDR2: LNHNV and YYDKDF (reference sequence).

This clonotype was observed a few times. The chain is built from TRBV12-3 or TRBV12-4 and TRBJ2-5; no clear D gene. TRBJ2-7 explains the end of the DNA better; the J call may be wrong. The CDR3 length is 13 residues. The CDR3 DNA reads TGTGCCAGCAGTTTCCCCGCCCCAGGCGAGCAGTACTTC. It codes for CASSFPAPGEQYF.

This clonotype was counted at least ten times. V usage is TRBV25-1 and J usage is TRBJ2-5; D is unresolved. The germline V gene has CDR1 MGHDK and CDR2 SYGVNS. Trimming left V 5 bases short and J 6 bases short, with 16 bases between. The CDR3 runs 14 residues. CDR3 region: CASSSGEAGQTQYF. The DNA for the CDR3 is TGTGCCAGCAGTTCCGGAGAGGCAGGACAGACCCAGTACTTC.

The sample holds many counts of this clonotype. The V gene is TRBV29-1, the J gene TRBJ2-7; D not resolved. This CDR3 comprises 12 residues. The V gene lost 1 base and the J gene lost 3 bases, with 7 bases spanning the gap. Germline assignment: CDR1 SQVTM and CDR2 ANQGSEA. The CDR3 sequence: CSVEVFGYEQYF. CDR3 coding DNA: TGCAGCGTTGAAGTTTTCGGCTACGAGCAGTACTTC.

The chain is built from TRBV28 and TRBJ1-5; unclear D gene. This CDR3 spans 12 amino acids. Germline assignment: CDR1 MDHEN and CDR2 SYDVKM. Trimming pared 4 bases from V and 6 bases from J, leaving 7 bases between. As DNA, the CDR3 is TGTGCCAGCAGTTGGGTTTCTCAGCCCCAGCATTTT. Its protein product is CASSWVSQPQHF.

The V gene is TRBV4-1, the J gene TRBJ2-1, with D hard to call. The CDR3 runs 13 residues. Looked up from germline, CDR1 is MGHRA and CDR2 is YSYEKL. V gave up 3 bases and J gave up 2 bases, with 5 bases separating them. The DNA of the CDR3 is TGCGCCAGCAGCCAGAATACCTACAATGAGCAGTTCTTC. It yields the protein CASSQNTYNEQFF.

This clonotype appeared a single time. V gene TRBV7-9 combines with J gene TRBJ2-3; 11 bases are shared with TRBD2. The V gene end was trimmed by 6 bases and the J gene end by 8 bases; junction bases not matched to a gene: 13. The CDR3 length is 16 residues. Germline V gives CDR1 SEHNR, CDR2 FQNEAQ (reference sequence). In DNA, the CDR3 is TGTGCCAGCAGTCAGACTAGCGGGATAGGCGCAGCTACGCAGTATTTT. It is translated as CASSQTSGIGAATQYF.